This T cell receptor beta chain was identified in a study of long-term antiretroviral therapy in people with HIV. Points from the study as a whole: Compared with controls, HIV repertoires showed narrower CDR3 length ranges.

V lost 0 bases to trimming and J lost 2 bases, with 12 bases between them. CDR1 and CDR2 (germline): LNHNV, YYDKDF (reference sequence). This CDR3 is 16 amino acids long. At the survey level, the v3.0 immunoSEQ assay was run. The assay was immunoSEQ multiplex PCR, and TCRdb's table has in-frame clones only and misses some. The sample lists under 20,000 clones, 65% to 85% occurring once. This clone has just one count. Its matching antigen is unknown. The input for sequencing was unsorted PBMCs, taken 0.1 years before starting antiretroviral therapy. The chain recombines TRBV15 with TRBJ2-3; D ambiguous. The TCR comes from a man aged 18 to 29 with HIV. This chain's CDR3 is CATSRDLKGNTDTQYF. The DNA of the CDR3 is TGTGCCACCAGCAGAGATCTGAAGGGTAACACAGATACGCAGTATTTT.